Listed below are T cell receptor beta chains from one sample, sequenced in a study of lymphopenia after photon versus proton radiotherapy. Profiled with immunoSEQ multiplex PCR; TCRdb holds only in-frame clones, not every one. In the table there are under 80,000 clones, about 86% of which are singletons. The material sequenced was peripheral blood, taken from a patient treated with photon-based radiotherapy. Receptors originate from a man aged 40-55 years with gastric cancer. CDR3s include the opening cysteine and the closing phenylalanine or tryptophan. The D gene is left open where the match is weak. A row's size may be missing; if present it is once, few, many or a size class.

v_gene,len,d_gene,j_gene,abundance,CDR3nt,CDR3aa
TRBV7-9,16,-,TRBJ1-3,-,TGTGCCAGCAGCTTAGGGGCCCAGTTCTCTGGAAACACCATATATTTT,CASSLGAQFSGNTIYF
TRBV7-9,14,TRBD1,TRBJ1-1,few,TGTGCCGCCTTAGGACAGGGGTGGGACACTGAAGCTTTCTTT,CAALGQGWDTEAFF
TRBV11-2,15,-,TRBJ2-2,-,TGTGCCAGCAGCTTAGCAGGGTTGGACACCGGGGAGCTGTTTTTT,CASSLAGLDTGELFF
TRBV5-4,16,-,TRBJ2-3,-,TGTGCCAGCAGCTTGACGGGACCCACCGGCACAGATACGCAGTATTTT,CASSLTGPTGTDTQYF
TRBV7-2,13,-,TRBJ2-1,-,TGTGCCAGCAGCTTACATATTCTAGGTGAGCAGTTCTTC,CASSLHILGEQFF
TRBV15,14,TRBD2,TRBJ2-5,-,TGTGCCACCAGCACGAGACGGGGGGACGAGACCCAGTACTTC,CATSTRRGDETQYF
TRBV25-1,14,TRBD1,TRBJ1-1,-,TGTGCCAGCAGATCGGACAGGCTAAACACTGAAGCTTTCTTT,CASRSDRLNTEAFF
TRBV19,13,-,TRBJ1-1,once,TGTGCCAGTAGTATATGGGCCGACAGCGAAGCTTTCTTT,CASSIWADSEAFF
TRBV7-2,16,TRBD1,TRBJ1-6,-,TGTGCCAGCAGCCCACGGGACAGGGGGCGAAATTCACCCCTCCACTTT,CASSPRDRGRNSPLHF
TRBV19,14,TRBD1,TRBJ1-3,-,TGTGCCAGTAGCGGGACAGGGCTTGGAAACACCATATATTTT,CASSGTGLGNTIYF
TRBV5-1,14,TRBD1,TRBJ2-1,-,TGCGCCAGCACAGGGACAGGGAAGGAGTATGAGCAGTTCTTC,CASTGTGKEYEQFF
TRBV21-1,17,-,TRBJ1-5,-,TGTGCCAGCAGCAAGGCAATCTGGCGGGGGAGATGGCAGCCCCAGCATTTT,CASSKAIWRGRWQPQHF
TRBV4-1,14,-,TRBJ1-1,-,TGCGCCAGCAGCCAAAACCCCGAAGGAAGTGAAGCTTTCTTT,CASSQNPEGSEAFF
TRBV7-2,15,-,TRBJ2-7,-,TGTGCCAGCAGCTTAGTGGGCAGGGGGGACTACGAGCAGTACTTC,CASSLVGRGDYEQYF
TRBV2,11,-,TRBJ2-2,-,TGTGCCAGCAGTCTTGCACGTGAGCTGTTTTTT,CASSLARELFF
TRBV2,12,-,TRBJ2-7,-,TGTGCCAGCTCTGAAGGGGCCCGGGAGCAGTACTTC,CASSEGAREQYF
TRBV7-3,13,-,TRBJ1-2,-,TGTGCCAGCAGCTTGGCCCCCCTAGGGGGCTACACCTTC,CASSLAPLGGYTF
TRBV28,12,-,TRBJ1-2,-,TGTGCCAGCAGTTTAACCGGGTACGGCTACACCTTC,CASSLTGYGYTF
TRBV5-1,15,-,TRBJ1-1,few,TGCGCCAGCAGCTTGGTACTTCCACAGAACACTGAAGCTTTCTTT,CASSLVLPQNTEAFF
TRBV4-2,12,-,TRBJ1-2,few,TGTGCCAGCAGCACCAATAACTATGGCTACACCTTC,CASSTNNYGYTF
TRBV5-4,17,-,TRBJ2-1,-,TGTGCCAGCAGCTTGGCCCCGTGGGGGGTTTCCTACAATGAGCAGTTCTTC,CASSLAPWGVSYNEQFF